This T cell receptor (beta chain) was documented in a study of identical twins. TCRdb independently ran MiXCR on the 5' RACE reads; one entry per CDR3 protein. The sample lists nearly 650,000 distinct CDR3 sequences; roughly 7.2% were seen once. V dropped 4 bases and J dropped 6 bases, with 13 bases sitting between them. The CDR3 length is 13 residues. Looked up from germline, CDR1 is SGHVS and CDR2 is FNYEAQ. Separately, the same data were catalogued under a study of yellow fever vaccine responses in identical twins.

The chain joins TRBV7-6 to TRBJ2-7; possibly TRBD2 for D (6 bases). The clonotype was recovered from a woman younger than 30 in good health. Sequences were obtained from PBMCs. The CDR3 loop reads CASSSMEGLEQYF. CDR3 bases: TGTGCCAGCAGCTCAATGGAGGGCCTCGAGCAGTACTTC.